This T cell receptor (beta chain) appears in the sequencing data of a study of T-cell memory formation after mild COVID-19 (dated by TCRdb to the early 2020s). The study in broad terms: TCR sequence clusters from the two donors were found to be largely donor specific. The cohort was made up of two young adult volunteers, one female and one male, who were previously healthy. In a couple of donors, T-cell clones that expanded and contracted after mild COVID-19 were tracked by sequencing TCRalpha and TCRbeta repertoires over time. Results and caveats for the whole study, not just this receptor: The detection of some responding clones in pre-infection memory suggests that pre-existing cross-reactive memory T cells joined the SARS-CoV-2 response. Whether the second-wave clones peaking on day 37 were SARS-CoV-2 specific was not confirmed. Contracting CD4+ clones were found mainly in CM and EM memory subsets, while CD8+ clones were enriched in EMRA. Balanced CD4/CD8 phenotypes were observed for clones contracting from day 15 to 85, whereas a bias towards CD4+ was observed for a second wave of clones expanding from day 15 to 37. The study covered only a couple of mild cases, and larger cohorts including severe cases with pre-infection samples were considered necessary.

Sequenced using an Illumina NovaSeq 6000. Using 5'RACE with constant-segment primers, TCRalpha and TCRbeta cDNA libraries were constructed, with sample barcodes and unique molecular identifiers added in the process. Trizol reagent was used to extract RNA from every sample. Libraries were amplified in two PCR steps, with a second sample barcode and Illumina TruSeq adapters added in the second step. The libraries were sequenced on an Illumina NovaSeq using 2 x 150 bp paired-end reads. As for how the authors treated the data: Demultiplexing of reads and collapsing into UMI-guided consensus sequences were performed with migec v1.2.7. Using mixcr v2.1.11, UMI consensuses were aligned to TRA and TRB V and J templates and then assembled into clonotypes. A clonotype was counted as expanded or contracted only if both edgeR and NoisET called the change significant, with noise models trained on biological replicates. For edgeR calls, a false discovery rate-adjusted p below 0.01 and a log2 fold-change threshold of 1 were applied. As an exploratory analysis of dynamics, max-normalized trajectories of the 1000 most abundant clonotypes were examined by PCA with hierarchical clustering. Separately sequenced CD4+ and CD8+ repertoires were used to assign a CD4 or CD8 phenotype to each responding clone. The public reads were run again by TCRdb, first through fastp at Q25 and then through MiXCR, and only productive beta chains were kept. Entries that share a CDR3 protein sequence are merged under the most common genes and DNA. In this record, the V and J calls reflect TCRdb's handling and not the investigators' own analysis. The table for this sample lists more than 25,000 distinct CDR3 sequences; 15% to 20% of them were counted only once. 1.3% to 1.5% of the sample lies in the top ten.

Ficoll-Paque density gradient centrifugation was the method used to isolate PBMCs. This clonotype is identified as medium-sized (0.01 to 0.1%). No cognate antigen has been identified for it. No clone much larger than this one lies a single base away; base qualities are absent. The CDR3 measures 13 amino acids from cysteine to phenylalanine. Only the CDR3 DNA stays, 39 bases, in frame from base 1. Via the germline V gene, CDR1 is KGHSH and CDR2 LQKENI. Trimming costs V 6 bases and J 2 bases, and their ends lie 10 bases apart. The sequenced sample consisted of PBMCs or a T cell subset sorted from them (not recorded which). The sequence is built from TRBV18 and TRBJ1-1; the D segment could be TRBD1, given 5 matching bases. This TCR derives from an adult who had mild COVID-19 (a few samples of this study predate the infection). The sample titles of this study are shuffled in the database, so cell type and time point are left out. At the DNA level, the sequence is TGTGCCAGCTCCCTAGACAGAAACACTGAAGCTTTCTTT. This is translated as CASSLDRNTEAFF. The full variable domain, completed from the reference TRBV18 and TRBJ1-1 proteins outside the CDR3, reads NAGVMQNPRHLVRRRGQEARLRCSPMKGHSHVYWYRQLPEEGLKFMVYLQKENIIDESGMPKERFSAEFPKEGPSILRIQQVVRGDSAAYFCASSLDRNTEAFFGQGTRLTVV.